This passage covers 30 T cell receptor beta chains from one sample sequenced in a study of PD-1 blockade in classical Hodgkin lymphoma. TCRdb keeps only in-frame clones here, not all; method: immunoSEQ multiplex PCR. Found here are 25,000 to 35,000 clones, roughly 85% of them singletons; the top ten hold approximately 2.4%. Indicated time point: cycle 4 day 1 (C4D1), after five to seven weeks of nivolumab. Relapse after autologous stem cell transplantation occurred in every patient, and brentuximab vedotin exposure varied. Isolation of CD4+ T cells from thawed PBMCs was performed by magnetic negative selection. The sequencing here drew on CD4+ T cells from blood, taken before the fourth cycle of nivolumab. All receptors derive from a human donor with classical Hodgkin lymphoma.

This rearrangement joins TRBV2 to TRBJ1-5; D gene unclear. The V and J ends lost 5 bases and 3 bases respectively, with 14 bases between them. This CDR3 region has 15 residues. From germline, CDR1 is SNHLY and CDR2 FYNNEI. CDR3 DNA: TGTGCCAGCAGTCAAGGCTCGGGGTACAATCAGCCCCAGCATTTT. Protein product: CASSQGSGYNQPQHF.

CDR3: CASSESGTEAFF. As DNA, the CDR3 is TGTGCCAGCAGTGAAAGTGGTACTGAAGCTTTCTTT. J is TRBJ1-1 and V is TRBV6-1; unclear D gene. The V gene lost 2 bases and the J gene lost 5 bases, with 6 bases spanning the gap. This CDR3 is 12 amino acids long. The germline V gene has CDR1 MNHNS and CDR2 SASEGT.

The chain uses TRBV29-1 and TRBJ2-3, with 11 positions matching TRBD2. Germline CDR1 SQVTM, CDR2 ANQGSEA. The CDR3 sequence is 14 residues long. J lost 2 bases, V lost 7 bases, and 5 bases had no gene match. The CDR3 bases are TGCAGCGCCGGGACTAGCGGAATCACAGATACGCAGTATTTT. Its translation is CSAGTSGITDTQYF.

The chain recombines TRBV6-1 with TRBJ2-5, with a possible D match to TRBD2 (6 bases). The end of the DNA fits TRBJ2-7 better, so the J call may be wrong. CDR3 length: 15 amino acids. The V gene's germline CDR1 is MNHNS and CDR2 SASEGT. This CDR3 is CASSVRAEGSYEQYF. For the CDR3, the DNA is TGTGCCAGCAGTGTACGAGCGGAGGGATCCTACGAGCAGTACTTC.

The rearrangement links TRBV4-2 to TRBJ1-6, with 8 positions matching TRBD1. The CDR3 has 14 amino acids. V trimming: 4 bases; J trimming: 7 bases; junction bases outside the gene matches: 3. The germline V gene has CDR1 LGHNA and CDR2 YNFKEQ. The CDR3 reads CASSRDRLNSPLHF. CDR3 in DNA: TGTGCCAGCAGCCGGGACAGGTTGAATTCACCCCTCCACTTT.

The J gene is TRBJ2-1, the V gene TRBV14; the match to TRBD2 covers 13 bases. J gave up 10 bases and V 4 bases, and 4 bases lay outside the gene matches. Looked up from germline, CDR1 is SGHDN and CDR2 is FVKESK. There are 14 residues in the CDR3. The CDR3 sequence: CASSLGLAGVEQFF. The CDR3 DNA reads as TGTGCCAGCAGCCTCGGACTAGCGGGAGTCGAGCAGTTCTTC.

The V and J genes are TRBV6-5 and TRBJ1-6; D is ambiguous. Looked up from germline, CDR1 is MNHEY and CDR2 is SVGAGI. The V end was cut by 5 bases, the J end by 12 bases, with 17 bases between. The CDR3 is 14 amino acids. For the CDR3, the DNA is TGTGCCAGCAGTCAGATCCTTGGGAGTAGACCCCTCCACTTT. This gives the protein CASSQILGSRPLHF.

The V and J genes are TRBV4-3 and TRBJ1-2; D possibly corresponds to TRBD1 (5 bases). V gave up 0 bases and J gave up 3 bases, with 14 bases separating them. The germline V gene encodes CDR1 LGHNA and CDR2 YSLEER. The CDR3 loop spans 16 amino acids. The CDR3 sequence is CASSQDERGSYYGYTF. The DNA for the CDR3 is TGCGCCAGCAGCCAAGATGAACGGGGGTCCTACTATGGCTACACCTTC.

The CDR3 sequence: CASSPLGQARNEQFF. For the CDR3, the DNA is TGTGCCAGCAGTCCCCTAGGACAGGCTCGGAATGAGCAGTTCTTC. This chain joins TRBV27 and TRBJ2-1; 7 bases align to TRBD1. The CDR3 length is 15 residues. Trimming cost V 5 bases and J 7 bases; bases outside gene matches: 11. Germline CDR1 is MNHEY and CDR2 is SMNVEV (reference sequence).

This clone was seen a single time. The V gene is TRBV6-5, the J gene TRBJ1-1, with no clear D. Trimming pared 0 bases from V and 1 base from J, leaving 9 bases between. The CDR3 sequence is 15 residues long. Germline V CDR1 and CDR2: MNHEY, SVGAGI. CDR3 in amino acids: CASSYSTEGNTEAFF. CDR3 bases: TGTGCCAGCAGTTACTCAACAGAGGGGAACACTGAAGCTTTCTTT.

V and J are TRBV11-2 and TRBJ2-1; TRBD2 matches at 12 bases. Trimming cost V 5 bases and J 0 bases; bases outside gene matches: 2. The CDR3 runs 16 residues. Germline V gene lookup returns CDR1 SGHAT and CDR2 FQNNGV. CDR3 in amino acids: CASSKTSGSSYNEQFF. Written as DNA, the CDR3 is TGTGCCAGCAGCAAGACTAGCGGGAGCTCCTACAATGAGCAGTTCTTC.

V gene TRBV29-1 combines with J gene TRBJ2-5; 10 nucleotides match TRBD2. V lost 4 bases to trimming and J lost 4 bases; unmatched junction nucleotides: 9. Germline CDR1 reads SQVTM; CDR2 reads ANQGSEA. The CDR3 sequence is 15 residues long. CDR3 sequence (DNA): TGCAGCGTTGCTTTAATGGCTAGCGGGGGAGAGACCCAGTACTTC. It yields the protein CSVALMASGGETQYF.

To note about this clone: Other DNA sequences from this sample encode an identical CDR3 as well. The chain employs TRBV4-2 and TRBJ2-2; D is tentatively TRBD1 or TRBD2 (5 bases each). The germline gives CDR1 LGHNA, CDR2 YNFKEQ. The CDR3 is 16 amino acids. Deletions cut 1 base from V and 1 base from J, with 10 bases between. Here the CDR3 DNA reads TGTGCCAGCAGCCAAGTCTGGGGGAAGAACACCGGGGAGCTGTTTTTT. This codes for CASSQVWGKNTGELFF.

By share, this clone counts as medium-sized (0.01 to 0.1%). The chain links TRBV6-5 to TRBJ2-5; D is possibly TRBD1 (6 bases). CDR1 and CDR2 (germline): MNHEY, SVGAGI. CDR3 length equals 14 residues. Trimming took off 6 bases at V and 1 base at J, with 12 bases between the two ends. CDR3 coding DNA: TGTGCCAGCAGCTCCTGGGGGCCCCAAGAGACCCAGTACTTC. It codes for CASSSWGPQETQYF.

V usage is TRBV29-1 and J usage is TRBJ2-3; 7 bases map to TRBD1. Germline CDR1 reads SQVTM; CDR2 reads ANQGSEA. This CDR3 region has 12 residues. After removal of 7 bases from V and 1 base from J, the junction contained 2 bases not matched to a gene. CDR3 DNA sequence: TGCAGCGCCGGACAGGGCACAGATACGCAGTATTTT. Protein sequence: CSAGQGTDTQYF.

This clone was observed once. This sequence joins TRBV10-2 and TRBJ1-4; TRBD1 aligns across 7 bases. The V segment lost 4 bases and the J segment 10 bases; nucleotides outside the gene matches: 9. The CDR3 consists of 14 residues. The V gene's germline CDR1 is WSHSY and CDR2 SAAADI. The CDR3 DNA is TGCGCCAGCAGTGCCGACAGGGAAGAAGGAAAACTGTTTTTT. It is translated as CASSADREEGKLFF.

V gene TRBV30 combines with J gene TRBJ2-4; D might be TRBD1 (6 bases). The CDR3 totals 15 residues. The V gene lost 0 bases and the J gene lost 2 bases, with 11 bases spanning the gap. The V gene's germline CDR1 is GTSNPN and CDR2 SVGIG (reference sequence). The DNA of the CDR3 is TGTGCCTGGAGTGTATTGGGGGCGTCCAAAAACATTCAGTACTTC. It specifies CAWSVLGASKNIQYF.

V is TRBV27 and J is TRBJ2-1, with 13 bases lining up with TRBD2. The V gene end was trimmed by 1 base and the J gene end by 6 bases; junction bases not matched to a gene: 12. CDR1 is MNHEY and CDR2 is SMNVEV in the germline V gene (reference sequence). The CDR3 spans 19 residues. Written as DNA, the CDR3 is TGTGCCAGCAGTTTATTTGATCCGGGACTAGCGGGAATTGGCAATGAGCAGTTCTTC. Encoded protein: CASSLFDPGLAGIGNEQFF.

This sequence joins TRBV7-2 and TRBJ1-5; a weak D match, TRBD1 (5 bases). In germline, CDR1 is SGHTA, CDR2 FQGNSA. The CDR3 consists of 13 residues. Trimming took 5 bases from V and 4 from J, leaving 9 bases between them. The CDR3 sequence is CASSRGTNQPQHF. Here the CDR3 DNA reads TGTGCCAGCAGCCGAGGGACGAATCAGCCCCAGCATTTT.

For the CDR3, the DNA is TGTGCCTCTTCGGGGGGGGGCGACTATGGCTACACCTTC. Translation: CASSGGGDYGYTF. The chain couples TRBV25-1 to TRBJ1-2; D perhaps matches TRBD1 (6 bases). The germline V gene has CDR1 MGHDK and CDR2 SYGVNS. The CDR3 is made up of 13 amino acids. The ends were cut back, 11 bases at V and 3 bases at J, with 16 bases in the middle.

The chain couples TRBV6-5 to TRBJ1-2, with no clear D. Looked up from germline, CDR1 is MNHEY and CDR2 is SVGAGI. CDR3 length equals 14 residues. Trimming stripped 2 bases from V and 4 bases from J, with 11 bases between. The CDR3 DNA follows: TGTGCCAGCAGTTACAGGGATAATCCCTATGGCTACACCTTC. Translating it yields CASSYRDNPYGYTF.

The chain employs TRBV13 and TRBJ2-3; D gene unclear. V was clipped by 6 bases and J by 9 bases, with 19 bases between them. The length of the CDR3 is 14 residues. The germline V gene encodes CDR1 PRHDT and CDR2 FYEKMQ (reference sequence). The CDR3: CASRQTGTSVTQYF. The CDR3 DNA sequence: TGTGCCAGCAGGCAAACGGGCACGTCCGTGACGCAGTATTTT.

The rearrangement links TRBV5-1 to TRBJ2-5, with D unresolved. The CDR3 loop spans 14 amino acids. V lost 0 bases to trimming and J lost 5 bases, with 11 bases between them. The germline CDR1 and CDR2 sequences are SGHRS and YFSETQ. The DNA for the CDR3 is TGCGCCAGCAGCTTGGGAGCTAGGCGGGAGACCCAGTACTTC. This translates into CASSLGARRETQYF.

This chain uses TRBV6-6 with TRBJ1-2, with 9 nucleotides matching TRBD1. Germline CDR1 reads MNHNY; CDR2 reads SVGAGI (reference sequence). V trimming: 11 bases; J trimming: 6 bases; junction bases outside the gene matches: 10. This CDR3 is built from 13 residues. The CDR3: CASTGTGRDGYTF. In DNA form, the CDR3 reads TGTGCCTCTACCGGGACAGGGAGGGATGGCTACACCTTC.

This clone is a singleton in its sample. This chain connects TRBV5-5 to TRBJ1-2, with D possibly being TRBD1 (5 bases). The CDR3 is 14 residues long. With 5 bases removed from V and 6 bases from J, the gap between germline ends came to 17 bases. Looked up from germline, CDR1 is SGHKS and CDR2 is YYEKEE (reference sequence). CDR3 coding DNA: TGTGCCAGCAGTCGTGAACCGGGGCCCGATGGCTACACCTTC. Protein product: CASSREPGPDGYTF.

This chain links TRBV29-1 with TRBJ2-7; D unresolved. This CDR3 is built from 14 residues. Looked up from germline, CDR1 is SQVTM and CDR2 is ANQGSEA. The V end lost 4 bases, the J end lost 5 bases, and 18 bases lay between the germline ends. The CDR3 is CSVVGRRRWDEQYF. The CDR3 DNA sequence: TGCAGCGTTGTTGGACGCCGGCGGTGGGACGAGCAGTACTTC.

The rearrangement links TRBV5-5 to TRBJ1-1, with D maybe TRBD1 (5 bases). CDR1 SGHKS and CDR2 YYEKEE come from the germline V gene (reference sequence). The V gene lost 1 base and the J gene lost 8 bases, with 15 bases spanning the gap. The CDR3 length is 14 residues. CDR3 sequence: CASSLLDSRAEAFF. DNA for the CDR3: TGTGCCAGCAGCTTGTTGGACTCCAGGGCCGAAGCTTTCTTT.

The DNA for the CDR3 is TGTGCCAGCAGCTTAGCGGGAGCGGAGACCCAGTACTTC. Protein sequence: CASSLAGAETQYF. This chain joins TRBV5-4 and TRBJ2-5, with 8 nucleotides matching TRBD2. Germline V CDR1 and CDR2: SGHNT, YYREEE (reference sequence). The CDR3 spans 13 residues. J lost 5 bases, V lost 2 bases, and 2 bases had no gene match.

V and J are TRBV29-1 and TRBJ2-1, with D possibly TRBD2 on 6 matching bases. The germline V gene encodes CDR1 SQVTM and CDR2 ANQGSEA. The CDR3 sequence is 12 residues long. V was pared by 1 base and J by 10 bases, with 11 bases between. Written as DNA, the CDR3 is TGCAGCGTTGAAGCCCGGCGGGGCGAGCAGTTCTTC. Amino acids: CSVEARRGEQFF.

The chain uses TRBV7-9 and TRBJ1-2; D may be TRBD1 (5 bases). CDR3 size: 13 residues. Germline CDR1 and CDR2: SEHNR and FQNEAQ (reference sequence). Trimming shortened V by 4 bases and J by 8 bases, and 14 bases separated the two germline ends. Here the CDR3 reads CASSSRDLRGYTF. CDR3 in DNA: TGTGCCAGCAGCTCAAGGGACCTCAGGGGCTACACCTTC.